This is a list of T cell receptor beta chains from one sample in a study of spatial heterogeneity in lung cancer. TCRdb ran MiXCR on the 5' RACE reads and lists one entry per CDR3 protein. Among about 36,000 distinct CDR3 sequences listed, roughly 5.6% were seen once. Here the sequenced sample was PBMCs, taken at surgery. Receptors originate from a female donor with early-stage non-small cell lung cancer. Both conserved end residues are part of each CDR3. D genes are given only for firm matches. Clone size is stated in some rows and not others, as once, few, many or a class when expanded.

-,TRBV20-1,many,TRBJ2-2,TGCAGTGCTAGAGATCCCGCGGAAGCGGAGAACACCGGGGAGCTGTTTTTT,CSARDPAEAENTGELFF
TRBD1,TRBV23-1,many,TRBJ2-7,TGCGCCAGCAGTCCCCCCGGGACAGGGGACGGGGGGCAGTACTTC,CASSPPGTGDGGQYF
TRBD2,TRBV7-2,many,TRBJ2-1,TGTGCCAGCAGCTTAGCAGGACTAGCCTCCAATGAGCAGTTCTTC,CASSLAGLASNEQFF
TRBD2,TRBV20-1,many,TRBJ2-3,TGCAGTGCTATTTTGGTAGCGGGATTTCAGGCGCGATACACAGATACGCAGTATTTT,CSAILVAGFQARYTDTQYF
TRBD1,TRBV25-1,few,TRBJ1-2,TGTGCCAGCAGTCCCCTACAGACAACAGGGGACCATGGCTACACCTTC,CASSPLQTTGDHGYTF
TRBD1,TRBV3-1,-,TRBJ2-7,TGTGCCAGCAGCCAAGGGACAGGAAACTCCTACGAGCAGTACTTC,CASSQGTGNSYEQYF
TRBD2,TRBV20-1,medium-sized,TRBJ2-1,TGCAGTGCTAGAGTACTAGCGGACTCCTACAATGAGCAGTTCTTC,CSARVLADSYNEQFF
TRBD2,TRBV28,-,TRBJ2-3,TGTGCCGGAGGGACCTCGGGAGGGTCAGATACGCAGTATTTT,CAGGTSGGSDTQYF
-,TRBV10-3,many,TRBJ2-3,TGTGCCATCAGTTCTGCCTTTAGCGACCCAGATACGCAGTATTTT,CAISSAFSDPDTQYF
-,TRBV11-3,-,TRBJ2-2,TGTGCCAGCAGCTCGAACACCGGGGAGCTGTTTTTT,CASSSNTGELFF
-,TRBV6-6,-,TRBJ2-2,TGTGCCAGCAGTATAACCGGGACTCAAAACACCGGGGAGCTGTTTTTT,CASSITGTQNTGELFF
-,TRBV6-2/TRBV6-3,-,TRBJ2-3,TGTGCCAGCAGTGGCCGGGACGCTTATACGCAGTATTTT,CASSGRDAYTQYF
-,TRBV20-1,many,TRBJ2-7,TGCAGTGCAAAGACCGGACAGTACCTTTACGAGCAGTACTTC,CSAKTGQYLYEQYF
TRBD1,TRBV7-8,many,TRBJ2-7,TGTGCCAGCACCGCCTTAGGGGGCGGGCCCTACGAGCAGTACTTC,CASTALGGGPYEQYF
-,TRBV5-1,many,TRBJ2-2,TGCGCCAGCAGCTTGCTCGGGGGCTCCGGGGAGCTGTTTTTT,CASSLLGGSGELFF
TRBD1,TRBV4-2,many,TRBJ1-4,TGTGCCAGCAGCCAAGTAGGAAGGACAGGGGGCACTAATGAAAAACTGTTTTTT,CASSQVGRTGGTNEKLFF
-,TRBV9,many,TRBJ2-3,TGTGCCAGCAGCGTAGGAACCCCCCCAGATACGCAGTATTTT,CASSVGTPPDTQYF
-,TRBV6-5,many,TRBJ2-5,TGTGCCAGCAGAGGATGGTATGAGGAGACCCAGTACTTC,CASRGWYEETQYF
-,TRBV19,many,TRBJ2-7,TGTGCCAGTAGTAGGGGAAACTTGGGATCGGGACACGAGCAGTACTTC,CASSRGNLGSGHEQYF
-,TRBV14,many,TRBJ1-4,TGTGCCAGCAGCCAAGCGAATGAAAAACTGTTTTTT,CASSQANEKLFF
-,TRBV7-2,many,TRBJ2-7,TGTGCCAGCAGCTATGATCGACACTACGAGCAGTACTTC,CASSYDRHYEQYF
-,TRBV6-1,many,TRBJ1-5,TGTGCCAGCAGTGAAATGGCTCAGCCCCAGCATTTT,CASSEMAQPQHF
TRBD2,TRBV28,-,TRBJ2-1,TGTGCCAGCAGGCGCACTAGCGGGAGGTGGAATGAGCAGTTCTTC,CASRRTSGRWNEQFF
-,TRBV28,many,TRBJ1-2,TGTGCCAGCAGCATGGACATTCGTAAGGGCACCTTC,CASSMDIRKGTF
-,TRBV3-1,many,TRBJ1-3,TGTGCCAGCAGCCAAGGTTGGTCCGTGTCTGGAAACACCATATATTTT,CASSQGWSVSGNTIYF
TRBD1,TRBV2,many,TRBJ1-2,TGTGCCAGCAGTGAGCGACAGGGTTCATATGGCTACACCTTC,CASSERQGSYGYTF
-,TRBV7-8,many,TRBJ2-1,TGTGCCAGCATCTCGGTAGGGGGAAGCGCCAATGAGCAGTTCTTC,CASISVGGSANEQFF
-,TRBV5-1,few,TRBJ1-2,TGCGCCAGCAGCTTGGCAGGGAGTTATGGTGGCTACACCTTC,CASSLAGSYGGYTF